These 25 T cell receptor beta chains came from one sample sequenced in a study of blood T cell repertoires in COVID-19. TCRdb keeps only in-frame clones here, not all; method: immunoSEQ multiplex PCR. The table records roughly 200,000 clones, 86% of them present only once. Sequenced sample: PBMCs or T cells enriched from blood (not recorded which). The receptors were gathered from a woman aged 40 to 50 with acute COVID-19.

CDR3 sequence: CASSSKDRGQVYNEQFF. CDR3 nucleotides: TGTGCCAGCAGCTCGAAGGACAGGGGTCAGGTCTACAATGAGCAGTTCTTC. This chain uses TRBV7-9 with TRBJ2-1; 9 nucleotides match TRBD1. The J segment lost 3 bases and the V segment lost 4 bases, leaving 10 bases of the junction unmatched. CDR1 is SEHNR, CDR2 FQNEAQ, per germline (reference sequence). The CDR3 loop spans 17 amino acids.

The chain employs TRBV9 and TRBJ2-2; D gene uncertain. The CDR3 loop spans 14 amino acids. CDR1 is SGDLS and CDR2 is YYNGEE in the germline V gene. Trimming cost V 0 bases and J 6 bases, with 9 bases left between them. This CDR3 reads CASSVGSKAGELFF. As DNA, the CDR3 is TGTGCCAGCAGCGTAGGGTCTAAAGCCGGGGAGCTGTTTTTT.

The chain couples TRBV10-2 to TRBJ1-1; 9 bases match TRBD1. V gave up 4 bases and J gave up 4 bases; unmatched junction bases: 4. The CDR3 covers 14 residues. Germline CDR1 WSHSY, CDR2 SAAADI. The CDR3 loop is CASSGDRAITEAFF. The DNA for the CDR3 is TGCGCCAGCAGTGGGGACAGGGCGATCACTGAAGCTTTCTTT.

The V and J genes are TRBV5-8 and TRBJ1-1; the D is unclear. This CDR3 has 13 amino acids. The germline V and J ends were trimmed by 4 bases and 3 bases, with 10 bases remaining between them. Germline CDR1 SGHTS, CDR2 YDEGEE. The CDR3 nucleotides are TGTGCCAGCAGCCCTAGCTGGGACACTGAAGCTTTCTTT. Amino acids: CASSPSWDTEAFF.

This chain connects TRBV28 to TRBJ2-5, with TRBD2 matching 8 bases. The germline gives CDR1 MDHEN, CDR2 SYDVKM. This CDR3 contains 16 residues. With V trimmed by 5 bases and J by 2 bases, 10 bases remained unmatched. The CDR3 sequence is CASSPPGGGVQETQYF. The CDR3 DNA sequence: TGTGCCAGCAGTCCCCCCGGGGGGGGCGTACAAGAGACCCAGTACTTC.

This rearrangement joins TRBV9 to TRBJ1-4, with D possibly TRBD1 on 6 matching bases. This CDR3 region has 15 residues. V was pared by 3 bases and J by 6 bases, with 15 bases between. CDR1 is SGDLS, CDR2 YYNGEE, per germline. CDR3 sequence reads: CASSAGGDKHEKLFF. The DNA for the CDR3 is TGTGCCAGCAGCGCAGGTGGGGACAAACATGAAAAACTGTTTTTT. The full variable domain, its missing parts supplied by reference TRBV9 and TRBJ1-4, is DSGVTQTPKHLITATGQRVTLRCSPRSGDLSVYWYQQSLDQGLQFLIQYYNGEERAKGNILERFSAQQFPDLHSELNLSSLELGDSALYFCASSAGGDKHEKLFFGSGTQLSVL.

The chain employs TRBV6-5 and TRBJ2-7, with D maybe TRBD2 (6 bases). The CDR3 has 13 amino acids. Germline V gives CDR1 MNHEY, CDR2 SVGAGI. V lost 7 bases to trimming and J lost 7 bases, with 17 bases between them. CDR3 in amino acids: CASTAMGGGEQYF. DNA of the CDR3: TGTGCCAGCACCGCAATGGGGGGTGGAGAGCAGTACTTC.

The chain has TRBV6-5 and TRBJ1-3; no clear D. Germline V CDR1 and CDR2: MNHEY, SVGAGI. Trimming pared 4 bases from V and 8 bases from J, leaving 12 bases between. The CDR3 sequence is 13 residues long. Here the CDR3 reads CASSLTYRDTIYF. Here the CDR3 DNA reads TGTGCCAGCAGTTTGACTTACCGGGACACCATATATTTT.

The chain joins TRBV7-6 to TRBJ1-5; TRBD1 matches at 8 bases. Trimming at V came to 4 bases and at J to 7 bases, leaving 9 bases not matched to a gene. CDR1 is SGHVS and CDR2 is FNYEAQ in the germline V gene. The CDR3 is 15 residues long. This CDR3 is CASSSQGQGGQPQHF. CDR3 bases: TGTGCCAGCAGCTCGCAAGGACAGGGTGGGCAGCCCCAGCATTTT.

This chain uses TRBV25-1 with TRBJ1-1; D might be TRBD1 (6 bases). Trimming stripped 8 bases from V and 0 bases from J, with 16 bases between. This CDR3 spans 15 amino acids. Per the germline V gene, CDR1 is MGHDK and CDR2 is SYGVNS. Here the CDR3 reads CASSRGGPMNTEAFF. The CDR3 region has the DNA TGTGCCAGCTCCCGGGGGGGGCCCATGAACACTGAAGCTTTCTTT.

The V gene is TRBV29-1, the J gene TRBJ1-1; D gene ambiguous. This CDR3 comprises 11 residues. The V and J ends lost 6 bases and 5 bases respectively, with 10 bases between them. Germline V CDR1 and CDR2: SQVTM, ANQGSEA. The CDR3 DNA sequence: TGCAGCGTATTACAGAATACTGAAGCTTTCTTT. It yields the protein CSVLQNTEAFF.

The rearrangement joins TRBV7-8 to TRBJ1-2; D is unclear. Germline lookup yields CDR1 SGHVS and CDR2 FQNEAQ. This CDR3 has 14 residues. Trimming removed 5 bases at V and 4 bases at J, with 14 bases between. The CDR3 region has the DNA TGTGCCAGCAGCCCTCGGGAGAGCGCCTATGGCTACACCTTC. This encodes CASSPRESAYGYTF.

CDR3 residues: CASSSQPARYGYTF. The DNA for the CDR3 is TGTGCCAGCAGCTCTCAGCCAGCGCGCTATGGCTACACCTTC. The chain employs TRBV7-9 and TRBJ1-2; D is ambiguous. From germline, CDR1 is SEHNR and CDR2 FQNEAQ (reference sequence). The CDR3 has 14 residues. The V end was cut by 4 bases, the J end by 4 bases, with 13 bases between.

V gene TRBV7-2 combines with J gene TRBJ1-3; D is possibly TRBD1 (6 bases). The CDR3 spans 14 residues. Looked up from germline, CDR1 is SGHTA and CDR2 is FQGNSA. V was trimmed by 4 bases and J by 8 bases, leaving 15 bases between them. CDR3 sequence (DNA): TGTGCCAGCAGCTCTTGGGGGCTCTCGGACACCATATATTTT. Amino acids: CASSSWGLSDTIYF. Full variable domain (missing parts from reference TRBV7-2 and TRBJ1-3): GAGVSQSPSNKVTEKGKDVELRCDPISGHTALYWYRQSLGQGLEFLIYFQGNSAPDKSGLPSDRFSAERTGGSVSTLTIQRTQQEDSAVYLCASSSWGLSDTIYFGEGSWLTVV.

V gene TRBV5-5 combines with J gene TRBJ1-5, with 7 bases identical to TRBD1. The CDR3 has 16 amino acids. After removal of 2 bases from V and 1 base from J, the junction contained 6 bases not matched to a gene. Germline V CDR1 and CDR2: SGHKS, YYEKEE (reference sequence). The CDR3 DNA is TGTGCCAGCAGCTTAGCCGGGACAGCGAGCAATCAGCCCCAGCATTTT. This gives the protein CASSLAGTASNQPQHF.

The V gene is TRBV5-8, the J gene TRBJ2-5; 11 bases agree with TRBD1. This CDR3 is 17 amino acids long. V lost 1 base to trimming and J lost 4 bases; unmatched junction nucleotides: 9. CDR1 is SGHTS, CDR2 YDEGEE, per germline. CDR3 amino acids: CASSLWTGGNSGETQYF. The CDR3 DNA reads TGTGCCAGCAGCTTGTGGACAGGGGGCAATTCGGGAGAGACCCAGTACTTC.

V gene TRBV5-4 combines with J gene TRBJ2-5; 14 nucleotides agree with TRBD2. After removal of 4 bases from V and 7 bases from J, the junction contained 15 bases not matched to a gene. The CDR3 spans 18 residues. Germline CDR1 SGHNT, CDR2 YYREEE (reference sequence). The DNA for the CDR3 is TGTGCCAGCAGCCTGGGGACTAGCGGGGGAGTGGGGCAAAGGACCCAGTACTTC. This gives the protein CASSLGTSGGVGQRTQYF.

The gene calls are TRBV3-1 (or the pseudogene TRBV3-2) and TRBJ2-5, with no clear D. Germline loops: CDR1 LGHDT, CDR2 YNNKEL (reference sequence). The length of the CDR3 is 11 residues. V lost 3 bases and J lost 6, with 5 bases in between. The CDR3 DNA follows: TGTGCCAGCAGCCAGTCTCAGACCCAGTACTTC. Encoded protein: CASSQSQTQYF.

This chain connects TRBV5-1 to TRBJ1-1, with 8 positions matching TRBD1. V lost 3 bases, J lost 9 bases, and 10 bases stayed unmatched. Germline V lookup: CDR1 SGHRS, CDR2 YFSETQ. The CDR3 is made up of 14 amino acids. The CDR3 is CASSSWTGNEKAFF. In DNA, the CDR3 is TGCGCCAGCAGCTCCTGGACAGGGAATGAAAAAGCTTTCTTT.

The rearrangement uses TRBV3-1 (or the pseudogene TRBV3-2) and TRBJ1-2, with a tentative D call TRBD1 (5 bases). The CDR3 consists of 16 residues. V was cut by 4 bases and J by 4 bases, with 19 bases left in between. Germline-derived CDR1 and CDR2 are LGHDT and YNNKEL (reference sequence). The CDR3 loop reads CASSPAIIQGIYGYTF. CDR3 coding DNA: TGTGCCAGCAGCCCGGCGATAATTCAGGGCATCTATGGCTACACCTTC.

V gene TRBV7-2 combines with J gene TRBJ2-4, with D perhaps matching TRBD2 (7 bases). V shed 5 bases and J shed 5 bases, with 13 bases lying between them. Germline CDR1 SGHTA, CDR2 FQGNSA. The CDR3 runs to 14 residues. CDR3 sequence reads: CASSQGGGQNIQYF. CDR3 bases: TGTGCCAGCAGCCAAGGGGGGGGACAAAACATTCAGTACTTC. Full variable domain (rest looked up from reference TRBV7-2 and TRBJ2-4): GAGVSQSPSNKVTEKGKDVELRCDPISGHTALYWYRQSLGQGLEFLIYFQGNSAPDKSGLPSDRFSAERTGGSVSTLTIQRTQQEDSAVYLCASSQGGGQNIQYFGAGTRLSVL.

Regarding this clone: Other nucleotide sequences in the sample specify the same CDR3. The chain is built from TRBV3-1 (or the pseudogene TRBV3-2) and TRBJ1-1; D is uncertain. Germline CDR1 reads LGHDT; CDR2 reads YNNKEL (reference sequence). V lost 1 base and J 4 bases, leaving 7 bases between the germline ends. This CDR3 spans 13 amino acids. The CDR3 sequence: CASSQGPGTEAFF. CDR3 DNA sequence: TGTGCCAGCAGCCAAGGCCCGGGCACTGAAGCTTTCTTT.

The rearrangement joins TRBV11-2 to TRBJ1-3; 8 bases fit TRBD1. The CDR3 is made up of 15 amino acids. Germline CDR1 is SGHAT and CDR2 is FQNNGV. J gave up 0 bases and V 5 bases, and 3 bases lay outside the gene matches. Here the CDR3 DNA reads TGTGCCAGCAGCGCGGGGACAGGCTCTGGAAACACCATATATTTT. Its translation is CASSAGTGSGNTIYF.

This rearrangement joins TRBV5-6 to TRBJ2-7; perhaps TRBD1 as D (6 bases). There are 12 residues in the CDR3. The germline V gene has CDR1 SGHDT and CDR2 YYEEEE. Trimming shortened V by 2 bases and J by 3 bases, and 6 bases separated the two germline ends. The CDR3: CASSLGGYEQYV. CDR3 DNA sequence: TGTGCCAGCAGCTTAGGGGGCTACGAGCAGTACGTC.

This clone was detected a few times. V and J are TRBV30 and TRBJ1-4, with TRBD1 as a possible D gene (5 bases). The V end was cut by 3 bases, the J end by 8 bases, with 13 bases between. In germline, CDR1 is GTSNPN, CDR2 SVGIG (reference sequence). The CDR3 is 13 amino acids. The CDR3 loop reads CAWSAAGGEKLFF. CDR3 nucleotide sequence: TGTGCCTGGAGCGCCGCGGGGGGGGAAAAACTGTTTTTT.